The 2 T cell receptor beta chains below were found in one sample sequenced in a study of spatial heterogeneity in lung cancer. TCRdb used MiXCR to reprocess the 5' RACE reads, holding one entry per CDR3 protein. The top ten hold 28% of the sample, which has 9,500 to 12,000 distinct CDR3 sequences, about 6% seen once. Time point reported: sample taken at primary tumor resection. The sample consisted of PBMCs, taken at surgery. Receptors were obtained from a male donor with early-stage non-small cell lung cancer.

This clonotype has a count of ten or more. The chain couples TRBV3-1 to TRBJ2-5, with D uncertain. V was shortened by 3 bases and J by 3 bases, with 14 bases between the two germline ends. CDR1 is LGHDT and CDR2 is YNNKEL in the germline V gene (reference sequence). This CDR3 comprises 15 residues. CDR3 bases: TGTGCCAGCAGCCAGGGTGATATGACTGAAGAGACCCAGTACTTC. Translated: CASSQGDMTEETQYF.

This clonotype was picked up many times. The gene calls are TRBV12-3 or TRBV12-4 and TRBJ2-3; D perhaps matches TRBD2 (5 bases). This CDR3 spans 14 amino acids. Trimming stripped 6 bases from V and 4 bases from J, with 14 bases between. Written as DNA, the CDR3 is TGTGCCAGCAGAAAGGGAGAGGGCTCAGATACGCAGTATTTT. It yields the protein CASRKGEGSDTQYF.